This T cell receptor beta chain was profiled in a study of cytomegalovirus exposure and HLA in healthy donors. CDR1 and CDR2 (germline): SGHKS, YYEKEE (reference sequence). The CDR3 has 15 amino acids. V was clipped by 0 bases and J by 3 bases; unmatched bases: 5. PCR involved 60 Vbeta and 13 Jbeta primers. Clones were read by immunoSEQ multiplex PCR, and TCRdb kept only the in-frame ones, dropping some. The repertoire includes more than 85,000 clones, over 60% of them detected once, and under 3% sits in the top ten. The receptor was derived from a woman aged 60-70 years in good health and CMV-seropositive. The chain recombines TRBV5-5 with TRBJ2-5; 7 bases map to TRBD2. The sequenced sample was PBMCs. CDR3 loop: CASSLAASGKETQYF. CDR3 DNA: TGTGCCAGCAGCTTGGCGGCTAGCGGTAAAGAGACCCAGTACTTC.